This T cell receptor (beta chain) was documented in a study of T cells expressing NK-cell markers. Study-level background: Most of the eight sequenced donors tested HCMV-seropositive; one tested seronegative.

TCRdb re-analyzed the 5' RACE reads; it lists each CDR3 protein once, without DNA. The table lists some 460,000 distinct CDR3 sequences. Germline-derived CDR1 and CDR2 are SNHLY and FYNNEI. The length of the CDR3 is 13 residues. Sequencing was done on a sample of blood T cells: a sorted CD56 or NKG2C T cell subset, CD4+ or CD8+ T cells, or bulk PBMC T cells (not recorded which). V and J are TRBV2 and TRBJ2-5; TCRdb's D gene call, TRBD1, goes unchecked for lack of DNA. The origin of this receptor is a woman in her fifties or sixties in good health. This chain's CDR3 is CASSLGVFETQYF.